This record concerns one TCR beta chain sequence. This entry comes from a study of blood T cells in healthy people across ages. A second 7 to 11 cycle PCR used barcoded and J-beta primers. TCRdb itself ran the 5' RACE reads through MiXCR, one entry per CDR3 protein. Here the sample spans 600,000 to 900,000 distinct CDR3 sequences, roughly 24% being singletons. The CDR3 covers 18 residues. Germline loops: CDR1 DFQATT, CDR2 SNEGSKA (reference sequence). The trim removed 3 bases at V and 7 bases at J, leaving 15 bases unmatched. A further study also used this sample, focusing on T cells of mothers and their children. That investigation notes: A few healthy Caucasian mothers served as donors, and their six children did as well.

V is TRBV20-1 and J is TRBJ2-1; TRBD2 matches 13 bases. The sequencing input was blood. The TCR comes from a boy younger than 18 in good health. CDR3 sequence: CSASARLKLAGGLNEQFF. The CDR3 coding sequence is TGCAGTGCTAGCGCCCGGTTAAAACTAGCGGGGGGGCTGAATGAGCAGTTCTTC.